This paragraph reports one TCR beta chain. This specimen belongs to a study of blood T cell repertoires in COVID-19. About the research overall: Donors in the United States, Italy and Spain gave samples during acute or convalescent COVID-19. In each case, the material was cDNA or gDNA derived from T cells, B-cell-depleted T cells, or PBMCs.

Per the original methods: Researchers report that nucleated cell counts were estimated from reference gene primer amplification. Clones were read by immunoSEQ multiplex PCR, and TCRdb kept only the in-frame ones, dropping some. D and trimming were read from the DNA, whereas the V and J calls and clone size are those reported in that table. The table includes about 110,000 clones, roughly 80% detected once. The CDR3 sequence is 12 residues long. V lost 8 bases to trimming and J lost 6 bases, with 14 bases between them. CDR1 MDHEN and CDR2 SYDVKM come from the germline V gene. The chain joins TRBV28 to TRBJ2-7; D is perhaps TRBD1 (6 bases). The sequencing sample was made of peripheral blood. This TCR came from a woman aged 55-69 years with acute or convalescent COVID-19. The CDR3 region is CASESQGSEQYF. Written as DNA, the CDR3 is TGTGCCAGCGAGTCACAGGGTTCCGAGCAGTACTTC.